Listed below are T cell receptor beta chains from one sample, sequenced in a study of T cell responses to AZD1222 COVID-19 vaccine. Assay: immunoSEQ multiplex PCR; the TCRdb copy retains only in-frame clones and omits some. This table has 93,000 or so clones, 80% to 95% appearing once. Sequences were derived from peripheral blood, sampled on day 0 of AZD1222 vaccination. The receptors here all came from an adult in good health. Each CDR3 is given without its conserved first and last residue. The listing skips clone size in some rows; elsewhere it reads once, few, many or a size class.

V gene	clone size	J gene	CDR3 protein
TRBV13	NA	TRBJ2-7	ASSYPGAEQY
TRBV7-2	few	TRBJ2-1	ASSLSKSSYNEQF
TRBV14	NA	TRBJ2-3	ASSQGRPEDTQY
TRBV7-6	NA	TRBJ1-5	ASSLRAGNQPQH
TRBV2	NA	TRBJ2-5	ASSDPPLRGAGRETQY
TRBV4-2	NA	TRBJ2-7	ASSRKGGYEQY
TRBV7-9	NA	TRBJ2-5	ASSLDRDSRSQETQY
TRBV10-1	NA	TRBJ2-1	ASSGASVSSYNEQF
TRBV19	NA	TRBJ1-5	ASSTQTGLSNQPQH
TRBV5-6	NA	TRBJ1-2	ASSVSGTGLYGYT
TRBV4-1	NA	TRBJ1-2	ASSQGQVDGYT
TRBV7-2	NA	TRBJ1-1	ASSPPHSTGRDTEAF
TRBV5-1	NA	TRBJ1-2	ASRRTGIGGYT
TRBV28	NA	TRBJ1-2	ASRSYNDRAGYT
TRBV11-2	NA	TRBJ1-3	ASSNYRDPGNTIY
TRBV6-5	NA	TRBJ2-3	ASRRQAGGDTQY
TRBV3-1/TRBV3-2	once	TRBJ1-1	ASSQDQGRTEAF
TRBV27	NA	TRBJ1-6	ASSDGQGANSPLH
TRBV5-4	NA	TRBJ2-3	ASSFGSGGAGATDTQY
TRBV5-6	NA	TRBJ1-6	ASSLNRALSPLH
TRBV5-1	NA	TRBJ2-7	ASSLAGGNPYEQY
TRBV2	NA	TRBJ2-3	ASSIGSDTQY
TRBV7-9	NA	TRBJ2-7	ASSMISGGNEQY
TRBV6-6	NA	TRBJ1-2	ASSPGTGVYGYT
TRBV6-2/TRBV6-3	NA	TRBJ1-5	ASSYEPLRQPQH
TRBV2	NA	TRBJ2-5	ASRAGGMETQY
TRBV5-8	NA	TRBJ2-1	ASSSTPRGGRDEQF
TRBV11-2	NA	TRBJ2-1	ASGTLLTASAFEQF
TRBV7-8	few	TRBJ1-2	ASSKQWDSLFGYT
TRBV12-3/TRBV12-4	NA	TRBJ1-2	ASSLGRYGYT
TRBV6-5	NA	TRBJ1-5	ASSYRLDQPQH
TRBV27	NA	TRBJ1-5	ASSAGQGSFSNQPQH
TRBV4-1	NA	TRBJ1-6	ASSQEGQGANSPLH
TRBV5-6	NA	TRBJ1-6	ASSLVRSPLH
TRBV28	NA	TRBJ1-6	ASSLRPPPASPLH
TRBV3-1/TRBV3-2	NA	TRBJ1-4	ASSLGGTNEKLF
TRBV3-1/TRBV3-2	NA	TRBJ2-2	ASSQDKRELF
TRBV19	NA	TRBJ1-2	ASSAGRQGNYGYT
TRBV19	NA	TRBJ1-4	ATRLATNEKLF
TRBV9	NA	TRBJ2-2	ASSVPDRANTGELF
TRBV28	NA	TRBJ1-1	ASSLMRTEAF
TRBV21-1	NA	TRBJ2-5	ASSKAANQETQY
TRBV10-3	NA	TRBJ1-1	ATLGGTEAF
TRBV6-5	NA	TRBJ2-7	ASNREGYSPYEQY
TRBV9	NA	TRBJ1-1	ASSVTGVTTEAF
TRBV4-1	NA	TRBJ2-1	ASSQIQRGEPEQF
TRBV13	NA	TRBJ2-3	ASSLGPLPADTQY
TRBV10-3	NA	TRBJ2-2	AGRSGSNTGELF
TRBV30	NA	TRBJ1-2	AWTPGGGNNYGYT
TRBV9	NA	TRBJ2-7	ASSEGLMAKQY
TRBV7-9	NA	TRBJ1-1	ASRRDRTNTEAF